This entry concerns a single TCR beta chain. Its antigen is not identified. Germline CDR1 and CDR2: ENHRY and SYGVKD. This CDR3 is 22 amino acids long. V dropped 0 bases and J dropped 5 bases, with 31 bases sitting between them. TCRdb called the 5' RACE reads again in MiXCR, with one record for every CDR3 protein. In the table there are 150,000 to 200,000 distinct CDR3 sequences, approximately 9.9% of which are singletons. The data belong to a study of T cells after yellow fever vaccination. Study details: Fractions of limited cellularity were prepared by means of SMART-Seq v4 Ultra Low Input. General observations from the study: FACS-sorted repertoires could harbor abundant contaminating bulk-population clonotypes. Reappearing after the booster were most of the clones from primary vaccination (roughly 96% CD4, approximately 89% CD8).

The source material was CD8+ T cells sorted from PBMCs, sampled 15 days after the yellow fever booster vaccination. The J gene is TRBJ2-2, the V gene TRBV10-3; possible D gene TRBD2, 8 bases. The sequence was obtained from a man aged 18 to 30 who received the YFV17D yellow fever vaccine. The CDR3 reads CAISESLAGTDVAGSITGELFF. For the CDR3, the DNA is TGTGCCATCAGTGAGTCGCTGGCTGGGACAGACGTAGCGGGGAGTATTACCGGGGAGCTGTTTTTT.